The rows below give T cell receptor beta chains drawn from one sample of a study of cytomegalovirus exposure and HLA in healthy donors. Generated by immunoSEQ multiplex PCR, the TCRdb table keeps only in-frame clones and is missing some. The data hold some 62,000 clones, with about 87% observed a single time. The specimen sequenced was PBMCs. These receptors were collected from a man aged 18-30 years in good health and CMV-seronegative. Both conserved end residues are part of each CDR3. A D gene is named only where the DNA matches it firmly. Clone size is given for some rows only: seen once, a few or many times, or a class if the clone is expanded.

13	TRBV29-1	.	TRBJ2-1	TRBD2	CSVPRWGGDEQFF	TGCAGCGTTCCCCGATGGGGGGGGGATGAGCAGTTCTTC
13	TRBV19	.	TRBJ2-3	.	CASRGPPPDTQYF	TGTGCCAGTAGGGGGCCGCCCCCAGATACGCAGTATTTT
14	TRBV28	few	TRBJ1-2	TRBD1	CASSPLDRGGGYTF	TGTGCCAGCAGTCCTCTAGACAGGGGTGGGGGCTACACCTTC
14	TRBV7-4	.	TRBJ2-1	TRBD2	CASNWGGSYNEQFF	TGTGCCAGCAACTGGGGGGGCTCCTACAATGAGCAGTTCTTC
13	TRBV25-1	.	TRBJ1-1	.	CASSEYSGGEAFF	TGTGCCAGCAGTGAATATTCGGGAGGTGAAGCTTTCTTT
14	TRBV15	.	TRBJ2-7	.	CATSRQGSSYEQYF	TGTGCCACCAGCAGACAGGGGTCCTCCTACGAGCAGTACTTC
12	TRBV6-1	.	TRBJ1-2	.	CASSDYNYGYTF	TGTGCCAGCAGTGACTATAACTATGGCTACACCTTC
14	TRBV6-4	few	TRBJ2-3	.	CASGRDISTDTQYF	TGTGCCAGCGGCCGGGACATCAGCACAGATACGCAGTATTTT
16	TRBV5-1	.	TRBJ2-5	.	CASSLVAGPPQETQYF	TGCGCCAGCAGCTTGGTGGCGGGGCCTCCCCAAGAGACCCAGTACTTC
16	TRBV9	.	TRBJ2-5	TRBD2	CASSQWGGGAPETQYF	TGTGCCAGCAGCCAGTGGGGCGGGGGGGCCCCCGAGACCCAGTACTTC
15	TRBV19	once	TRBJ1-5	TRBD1	CASKLRDREGQPQHF	TGTGCCAGTAAGTTACGGGACAGGGAGGGTCAGCCCCAGCATTTT
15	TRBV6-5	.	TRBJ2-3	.	CASSYSTTSTDTQYF	TGTGCCAGCAGTTACTCGACAACTAGCACAGATACGCAGTATTTT
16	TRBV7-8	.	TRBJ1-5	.	CASSPLGMRGNQPQHF	TGTGCCAGCAGCCCATTAGGGATGAGGGGCAATCAGCCCCAGCATTTT
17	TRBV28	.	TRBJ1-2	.	CASSLGSTGREVDGYTF	TGTGCCAGCAGTTTAGGGTCGACGGGTCGGGAAGTGGATGGCTACACCTTC
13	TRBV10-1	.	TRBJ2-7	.	CASSAGPSYEQYF	TGCGCCAGCAGTGCAGGTCCCTCCTACGAGCAGTACTTC
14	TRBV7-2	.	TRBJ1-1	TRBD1	CASSSAGGYTEAFF	TGTGCCAGCAGCTCCGCAGGGGGGTACACTGAAGCTTTCTTT
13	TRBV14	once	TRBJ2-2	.	CASSHQGSGELFF	TGTGCCAGCAGCCATCAGGGTTCCGGGGAGCTGTTTTTT
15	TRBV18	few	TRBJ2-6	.	CASSPGESGANVLTF	TGTGCCAGCTCACCCGGGGAATCTGGGGCCAACGTCCTGACTTTC
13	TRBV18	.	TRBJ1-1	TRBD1	CASSDRGDTEAFF	TGTGCCAGCTCGGACAGGGGGGACACTGAAGCTTTCTTT
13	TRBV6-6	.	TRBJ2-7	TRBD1	CASNTGQGGGRDF	TGTGCCAGCAACACGGGACAGGGGGGCGGGCGTGACTTC
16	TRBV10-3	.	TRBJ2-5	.	CAISEGQGGGQETQYF	TGTGCCATCAGCGAGGGTCAGGGAGGGGGCCAAGAGACCCAGTACTTC
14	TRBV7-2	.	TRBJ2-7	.	CASSPDSYLYEQYF	TGTGCCAGCAGCCCCGACAGCTACCTCTACGAGCAGTACTTC
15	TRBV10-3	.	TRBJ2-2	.	CAISELDGEGGELFF	TGTGCCATCAGCGAGCTAGACGGAGAAGGAGGGGAGCTGTTTTTT
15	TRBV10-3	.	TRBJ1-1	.	CAISEYREGVTEAFF	TGTGCCATCAGTGAGTACCGGGAGGGGGTGACTGAAGCTTTCTTT
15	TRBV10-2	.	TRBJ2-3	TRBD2	CASTPGGSNTDTQYF	TGCGCCAGCACTCCGGGGGGAAGTAATACAGATACGCAGTATTTT
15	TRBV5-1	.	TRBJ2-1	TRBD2	CASRSGGSSYNEQFF	TGCGCCAGCAGGTCGGGGGGGAGCTCCTACAATGAGCAGTTCTTC
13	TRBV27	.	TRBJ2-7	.	CASSFDSSYEQYF	TGTGCCAGCAGTTTCGACAGCTCCTACGAGCAGTACTTC
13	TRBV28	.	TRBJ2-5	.	CASSLNNQETQYF	TGTGCCAGCAGTTTAAACAATCAAGAGACCCAGTACTTC
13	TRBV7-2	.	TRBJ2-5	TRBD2	CASSPGGYETQYF	TGTGCCAGCAGCCCGGGGGGTTACGAGACCCAGTACTTC
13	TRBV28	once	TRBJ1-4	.	CASTSPGGEKLFF	TGTGCCAGCACCTCTCCCGGGGGAGAAAAACTGTTTTTT
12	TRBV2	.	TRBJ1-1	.	CASSEAVAEAFF	TGTGCCAGCAGTGAAGCGGTAGCTGAAGCTTTCTTT